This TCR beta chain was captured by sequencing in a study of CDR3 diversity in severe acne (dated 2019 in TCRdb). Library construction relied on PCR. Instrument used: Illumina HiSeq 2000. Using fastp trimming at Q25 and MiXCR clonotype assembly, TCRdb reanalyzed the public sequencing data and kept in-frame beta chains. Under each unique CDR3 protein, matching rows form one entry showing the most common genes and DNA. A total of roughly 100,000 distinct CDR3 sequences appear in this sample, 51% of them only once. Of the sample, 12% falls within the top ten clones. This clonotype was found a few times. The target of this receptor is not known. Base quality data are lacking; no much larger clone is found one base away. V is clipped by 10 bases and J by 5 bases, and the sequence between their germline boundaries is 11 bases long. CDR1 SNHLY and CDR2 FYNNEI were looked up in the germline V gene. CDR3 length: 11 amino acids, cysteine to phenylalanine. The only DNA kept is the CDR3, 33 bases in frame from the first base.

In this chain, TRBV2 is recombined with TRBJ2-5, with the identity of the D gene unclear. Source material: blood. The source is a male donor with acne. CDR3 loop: CATQSRETQYF. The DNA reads TGTGCCACCCAAAGTCGGGAGACCCAGTACTTC. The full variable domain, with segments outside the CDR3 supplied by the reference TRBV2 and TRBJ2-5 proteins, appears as EPEVTQTPSHQVTQMGQEVILRCVPISNHLYFYWYRQILGQKVEFLVSFYNNEISEKSEIFDDQFSVERPDGSNFTLKIRSTKLEDSAMYFCATQSRETQYFGPGTRLLVL.